The 25 T cell receptor beta chains reported below all come from one sample, sequenced in a study of T cells in localized non-small cell lung cancer. The table came from immunoSEQ multiplex PCR; TCRdb's copy has only in-frame clones and leaves some out. The sample consists of about 33,000 clones, roughly 90% of them appearing once. The sample here was peripheral blood, taken before any cancer treatment. These receptors came from a female donor of 60 years or more with stage I lung adenocarcinoma.

The chain carries TRBV7-6 and TRBJ2-3; 14 nucleotides match TRBD2. The CDR3 length is 18 residues. V lost 4 bases, J lost 0 bases, and 6 bases stayed unmatched. Germline assignment: CDR1 SGHVS and CDR2 FNYEAQ. The CDR3 here is CASSSRLAGGVSTDTQYF. CDR3 in DNA: TGTGCCAGCAGCTCAAGACTAGCGGGGGGGGTGAGCACAGATACGCAGTATTTT.

The rearrangement joins TRBV2 to TRBJ2-2; a weak D match, TRBD1 (5 bases). The V and J ends lost 11 bases and 1 base respectively, with 11 bases between them. This CDR3 region has 13 residues. CDR1 and CDR2 (germline): SNHLY, FYNNEI. The CDR3 spells CAGRQQNTGELFF. In DNA form, the CDR3 reads TGTGCCGGTCGACAGCAGAACACCGGGGAGCTGTTTTTT. The full variable domain, completed using reference TRBV2 and TRBJ2-2, is EPEVTQTPSHQVTQMGQEVILRCVPISNHLYFYWYRQILGQKVEFLVSFYNNEISEKSEIFDDQFSVERPDGSNFTLKIRSTKLEDSAMYFCAGRQQNTGELFFGEGSRLTVL.

As to this clone: At one end the junction does not follow the germline gene, possibly because of a read error. The V call is TRBV7-6, the J call TRBJ1-1; D is unclear. From germline, CDR1 is SGHVS and CDR2 FNYEAQ. The CDR3 runs to 16 residues. The CDR3 is CANSPNGGIHPTEAFF. CDR3 nucleotide sequence: TGTGCCAACAGCCCCAATGGAGGCATACACCCGACTGAAGCTTTCTTT.

The CDR3 sequence is CASSSGQGFNGYTF. CDR3 in DNA: TGTGCCAGCAGCTCGGGACAGGGGTTCAATGGCTACACCTTC. The chain has TRBV7-9 and TRBJ1-2; TRBD1 agrees at 10 bases. Germline V gives CDR1 SEHNR, CDR2 FQNEAQ (reference sequence). The length of the CDR3 is 14 residues. V trimming: 4 bases; J trimming: 6 bases; junction bases outside the gene matches: 5. Variable domain in full (rest from reference TRBV7-9 and TRBJ1-2): DTGVSQNPRHKITKRGQNVTFRCDPISEHNRLYWYRQTLGQGPEFLTYFQNEAQLEKSRLLSDRFSAERPKGSFSTLEIQRTEQGDSAMYLCASSSGQGFNGYTFGSGTRLTVV.

This sequence joins TRBV7-2 and TRBJ1-1; D not resolved. The CDR3 is 12 residues long. Trimming left V 2 bases short and J 1 base short, with 2 bases between. Germline assignment: CDR1 SGHTA and CDR2 FQGNSA. Written as DNA, the CDR3 is TGTGCCAGCAGCTTATGGAACACTGAAGCTTTCTTT. Its translation: CASSLWNTEAFF. Full variable domain (remainder filled in from reference TRBV7-2 and TRBJ1-1): GAGVSQSPSNKVTEKGKDVELRCDPISGHTALYWYRQSLGQGLEFLIYFQGNSAPDKSGLPSDRFSAERTGGSVSTLTIQRTQQEDSAVYLCASSLWNTEAFFGQGTRLTVV.

The rearrangement links TRBV5-1 to TRBJ2-3; D may be TRBD1 (7 bases). The V end lost 4 bases, the J end lost 2 bases, and 14 bases lay between the germline ends. Germline V CDR1 and CDR2: SGHRS, YFSETQ. This CDR3 spans 15 amino acids. The CDR3 DNA is TGCGCCAGCAGCGTAGGCAGGGGGGCCACAGATACGCAGTATTTT. It specifies CASSVGRGATDTQYF.

The chain couples TRBV7-2 to TRBJ2-7; D not resolved. Germline-derived CDR1 and CDR2 are SGHTA and FQGNSA. Trimming took off 3 bases at V and 0 bases at J, with 0 bases between the two ends. The CDR3 covers 11 residues. The CDR3 region is CASSFSYEQYF. In DNA, the CDR3 is TGTGCCAGCAGCTTCTCCTACGAGCAGTACTTC. The full variable domain, rest sourced from reference TRBV7-2 and TRBJ2-7, is GAGVSQSPSNKVTEKGKDVELRCDPISGHTALYWYRQSLGQGLEFLIYFQGNSAPDKSGLPSDRFSAERTGGSVSTLTIQRTQQEDSAVYLCASSFSYEQYFGPGTRLTVT.

The chain recombines TRBV6-6 with TRBJ2-5; 9 bases agree with TRBD2. V lost 5 bases, J lost 0 bases, and 4 bases stayed unmatched. This CDR3 contains 15 residues. In germline, CDR1 is MNHNY, CDR2 SVGAGI (reference sequence). CDR3: CASSQASGNQETQYF. Written as DNA, the CDR3 is TGTGCCAGCAGTCAGGCTAGCGGGAACCAAGAGACCCAGTACTTC.

The chain uses TRBV6-6 and TRBJ1-1; D not certain. Germline CDR1 reads MNHNY; CDR2 reads SVGAGI (reference sequence). The CDR3 loop spans 13 amino acids. V lost 7 bases, J lost 1 base, and 10 bases lay in between. Here the CDR3 reads CASTRRPNTEAFF. The CDR3 DNA reads as TGTGCCAGCACCAGACGGCCGAACACTGAAGCTTTCTTT.

This chain uses TRBV6-1 with TRBJ2-2, with 7 bases that match TRBD2. Germline values: CDR1 MNHNS, CDR2 SASEGT. This CDR3 has 15 residues. Germline trimming cut 7 bases from V and 3 bases from J; bases unmatched to any gene: 8. The CDR3 spells CASKGGWRDTGELFF. CDR3 DNA: TGTGCCAGCAAGGGAGGGTGGCGTGACACCGGGGAGCTGTTTTTT.

The chain uses TRBV6-5 and TRBJ2-7, with D possibly being TRBD1 or TRBD2 (5 bases each). The CDR3 runs 14 residues. The V end lost 2 bases, the J end lost 2 bases, and 10 bases lay between the germline ends. Germline values: CDR1 MNHEY, CDR2 SVGAGI. The CDR3 region is CASSYGGTTYEQYF. The DNA for the CDR3 is TGTGCCAGCAGTTACGGGGGTACCACCTACGAGCAGTACTTC.

This clone has a single count. The chain uses TRBV7-2 and TRBJ2-1; D is uncertain. The V end was cut by 4 bases, the J end by 0 bases, with 16 bases between. The CDR3 has 17 amino acids. Germline V gives CDR1 SGHTA, CDR2 FQGNSA. In nucleotides, the CDR3 is TGTGCCAGCAGCTCCCCGCCCGGAACGAGCTCCTACAATGAGCAGTTCTTC. Translated: CASSSPPGTSSYNEQFF.

The chain carries TRBV11-2 and TRBJ1-1; TRBD1 is a possible D gene (5 bases). Germline V gene data show CDR1 as SGHAT and CDR2 as FQNNGV. This CDR3 contains 16 residues. Trimming removed 5 bases at V and 1 base at J, with 17 bases between. CDR3 DNA sequence: TGTGCCAGCAGCCGTCCGGGACTCTGGGGGAACACTGAAGCTTTCTTT. Translated, it gives CASSRPGLWGNTEAFF.

V and J are TRBV5-1 and TRBJ2-1, with 12 bases aligning to TRBD2. The CDR3 is made up of 18 amino acids. Germline V gene lookup returns CDR1 SGHRS and CDR2 YFSETQ. V was pared by 4 bases and J by 1 base, with 9 bases of the junction left unmatched. In DNA form, the CDR3 reads TGCGCCAGCAGCCCCCGGTCCGGACTAGCGGGGTCCTACAATGAGCAGTTCTTC. It translates to CASSPRSGLAGSYNEQFF.

The CDR3 DNA reads as TGTGCCTGGAGTGTCGACAGGAAAATCGCAGATGGCTACACCTTC. Its translation is CAWSVDRKIADGYTF. The chain combines TRBV30 with TRBJ1-2, with a possible D match to TRBD1 (6 bases). Germline CDR1 reads GTSNPN; CDR2 reads SVGIG (reference sequence). The CDR3 contains 15 residues. V was trimmed by 0 bases and J by 6 bases, leaving 17 bases between them.

In this sample, this clone turned up once. The chain employs TRBV7-8 and TRBJ1-1; weak D call: TRBD1 (5 bases). The germline V gene encodes CDR1 SGHVS and CDR2 FQNEAQ. The V and J ends lost 5 bases and 3 bases respectively, with 16 bases between them. The CDR3 totals 15 residues. DNA for the CDR3: TGTGCCAGCAGCCCACGGCGGGGGAAGGACACTGAAGCTTTCTTT. It codes for CASSPRRGKDTEAFF.

V is TRBV5-1 and J is TRBJ2-7, with D perhaps TRBD1 (6 bases). The CDR3 covers 14 residues. Germline values: CDR1 SGHRS, CDR2 YFSETQ. The V end was cut by 0 bases, the J end by 5 bases, with 12 bases between. DNA of the CDR3: TGCGCCAGCAGCTTGGGACAGGTCACAAACGAGCAGTACTTC. This gives the protein CASSLGQVTNEQYF.

DNA for the CDR3: TGTGCCAGCAGTCGGGACAGGGGACGTCTTCAGCCCCAGCATTTT. It translates to CASSRDRGRLQPQHF. The chain is built from TRBV2 and TRBJ1-5; 10 bases align to TRBD1. Germline V gene sequence: CDR1 SNHLY, CDR2 FYNNEI. J lost 6 bases, V lost 5 bases, and 7 bases had no gene match. The CDR3 totals 15 residues.

CDR3: CASSLDRATGELFF. The DNA of the CDR3 is TGTGCCAGCAGCTTAGACAGGGCGACCGGGGAGCTGTTTTTT. The V call is TRBV7-9, the J call TRBJ2-2, with D possibly TRBD1 on 6 matching bases. Trimming pared 1 base from V and 5 bases from J, leaving 8 bases between. This CDR3 spans 14 amino acids. Germline CDR1 SEHNR, CDR2 FQNEAQ (reference sequence).

The chain links TRBV6-4 to TRBJ2-3; the D is unclear. This CDR3 contains 11 residues. The germline gives CDR1 MRHNA, CDR2 SNTAGT. Trimming left V 4 bases short and J 11 bases short, with 10 bases between. CDR3 DNA sequence: TGTGCCAGCAGTGCCGGTAACGGGCAGTATTTT. Translation gives CASSAGNGQYF.

The genes are TRBV7-2 and TRBJ1-6, with TRBD1 identical over 7 bases. CDR1 SGHTA and CDR2 FQGNSA come from the germline V gene. The V and J ends lost 4 bases and 7 bases, in that order; junction bases with no gene match: 7. The CDR3 loop spans 15 amino acids. The CDR3 is CASSSGTARNSPLHF. DNA for the CDR3: TGTGCCAGCAGCTCGGGGACAGCGAGAAATTCACCCCTCCACTTT.

This clone appeared a single time. This chain connects TRBV19 to TRBJ1-2; no reliable D call. The germline gives CDR1 LNHDA, CDR2 SQIVND (reference sequence). Trimming took 3 bases from V and 2 from J, leaving 7 bases between them. The CDR3 loop spans 13 amino acids. The DNA for the CDR3 is TGTGCCAGTAGTATGGACGGAAACTATGGCTACACCTTC. It is translated as CASSMDGNYGYTF.

The rearrangement uses TRBV11-2 and TRBJ2-5, with 7 bases that match TRBD1. With 2 bases clipped from V and 5 bases from J, the junction kept 5 bases outside the gene matches. CDR1 is SGHAT, CDR2 FQNNGV, per germline. This CDR3 has 14 residues. In nucleotides, the CDR3 is TGTGCCAGCAGCTTAAACAGGGGTTGGGAGACCCAGTACTTC. It translates to CASSLNRGWETQYF.

The genes are TRBV7-2 and TRBJ2-3, with 9 bases fitting TRBD2. The CDR3 totals 19 residues. Looked up from germline, CDR1 is SGHTA and CDR2 is FQGNSA. V shed 3 bases and J 2 bases; nucleotides not matched to a gene: 15. CDR3 protein: CASSFPSGAPVEYTDTQYF. For the CDR3, the DNA is TGTGCCAGCAGCTTCCCTAGCGGGGCTCCCGTCGAATACACAGATACGCAGTATTTT.

This sequence joins TRBV6-1 and TRBJ1-2; the D is unclear. The germline CDR1 and CDR2 sequences are MNHNS and SASEGT. V lost 5 bases, J lost 5 bases, and 6 bases lay in between. CDR3 length: 11 residues. The CDR3, as DNA: TGTGCCAGCAGTCGAATGTATGGCTACACCTTC. Amino acid sequence: CASSRMYGYTF.